This T cell receptor beta chain was recorded in a study of blood T cell repertoires in COVID-19. Looking at the study overall: The samples span acute and convalescent COVID-19 from the United States, Italy and Spain. In each case, the material was cDNA or gDNA derived from T cells, B-cell-depleted T cells, or PBMCs.

Per the original data handling: The authors estimated nucleated cell counts from reference gene primer amplification. The table came from immunoSEQ multiplex PCR; TCRdb's copy has only in-frame clones and leaves some out. D and trimming were read from the DNA, whereas the V and J calls and clone size are those reported in that table. The sample includes 80,000 to 100,000 clones, about 90% seen only once; the top ten take about 1.8%. What was sequenced was peripheral blood. The receptor was isolated from a human donor with active COVID-19. The donor label of this sample is uncertain.

CDR3 nucleotides: TGTGCCAGTACCCCGTCGGGGGGCGGAGGTGAAAAACTGTTTTTT. As protein: CASTPSGGGGEKLFF. The chain is built from TRBV19 and TRBJ1-4; the D gene is possibly TRBD1 (6 bases). CDR3 length: 15 residues. The V end was cut by 7 bases, the J end by 7 bases, with 19 bases between. Per germline, CDR1 LNHDA and CDR2 SQIVND (reference sequence).